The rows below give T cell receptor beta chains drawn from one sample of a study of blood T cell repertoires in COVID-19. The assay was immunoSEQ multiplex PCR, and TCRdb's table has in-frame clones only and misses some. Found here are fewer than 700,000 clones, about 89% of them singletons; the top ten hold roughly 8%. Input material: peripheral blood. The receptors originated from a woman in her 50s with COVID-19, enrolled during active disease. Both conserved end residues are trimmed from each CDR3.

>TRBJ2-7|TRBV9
ASSPHPHGTGAYEQY
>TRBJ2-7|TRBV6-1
ASSEMAGKSYEQY
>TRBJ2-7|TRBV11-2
ASSFGGGEQY
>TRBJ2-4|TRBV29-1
SVDDGLKNIQY
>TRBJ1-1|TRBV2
ASAQVNTEAF
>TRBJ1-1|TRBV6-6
ASSQQGVGDTEAF
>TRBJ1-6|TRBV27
ASSSQGVNSPLH
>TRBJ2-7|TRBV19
ASSPGTSGGLPSYEQY
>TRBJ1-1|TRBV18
ASSPNGGGVNTEAF
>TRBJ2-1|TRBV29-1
SVAVAGGNNEQF
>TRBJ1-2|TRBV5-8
ASSLSREDGYT
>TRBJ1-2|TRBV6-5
ASSNKYGYT
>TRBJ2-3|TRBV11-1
ASSTSTDTQY
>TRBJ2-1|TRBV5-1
ASSLGGTSGASYNEQF
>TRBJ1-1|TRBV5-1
ASSLYPPGTEAF
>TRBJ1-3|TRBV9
ASSPTGGSGNTIY
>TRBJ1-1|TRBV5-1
ASSLEQIGTEAF
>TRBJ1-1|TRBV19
ASTVTPDSLNTEAF
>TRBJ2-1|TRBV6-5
ASSYGTSGGAEQF
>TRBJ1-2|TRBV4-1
ASSQEVTGPEGGYT